A single sample is the source of the 8 T cell receptor beta chains below, sequenced in a study of T cell responses to AZD1222 COVID-19 vaccine. Profiling relied on immunoSEQ multiplex PCR, and the TCRdb table lists in-frame clones only, not all of them. The profile covers about 130,000 clones, with about 93% appearing a single time and roughly 7.1% taken by the ten largest. The sequencing used peripheral blood, collected 28 days after the second AZD1222 dose. The receptors shown here come from an adult who received the AZD1222 COVID-19 vaccine.

The V and J genes are TRBV7-3 and TRBJ2-3, with D perhaps TRBD1 or TRBD2 (5 bases each). The CDR3 runs 14 residues. Germline CDR1 SGHTA, CDR2 FQGTGA. V lost 2 bases and J 3 bases, leaving 9 bases between the germline ends. The chain's CDR3 is CASSLRGGTDTQYF. The CDR3 DNA sequence: TGTGCCAGCAGCTTACGGGGCGGAACAGATACGCAGTATTTT.

V gene TRBV2 combines with J gene TRBJ1-5; TRBD1 is a possible D gene (6 bases). CDR3 length: 17 residues. The V gene lost 5 bases and the J gene lost 0 bases, with 17 bases spanning the gap. CDR1 and CDR2 (germline): SNHLY, FYNNEI. DNA of the CDR3: TGTGCCAGCAGTAACCCCCCAGGGGTTTATAGCAATCAGCCCCAGCATTTT. Translated, it gives CASSNPPGVYSNQPQHF.

The rearrangement joins TRBV6-2 or TRBV6-3 to TRBJ1-3; TRBD1 is a possible D gene (5 bases). Trimming took off 4 bases at V and 4 bases at J, with 17 bases between the two ends. The CDR3 is 16 amino acids. CDR1 MNHEY and CDR2 SVGEGT come from the germline V gene. CDR3: CASSWGGVSSGNTIYF. CDR3 DNA sequence: TGTGCCAGCAGTTGGGGGGGGGTATCGTCAGGAAACACCATATATTTT.

CDR3 DNA sequence: TGCGCCAGCAGCCAAGATTGGAGGACCAAGACAACTTCCTACAATGAGCAGTTCTTC. Residues: CASSQDWRTKTTSYNEQFF. V gene TRBV4-1 combines with J gene TRBJ2-1; D possibly corresponds to TRBD2 (5 bases). Germline V gene sequence: CDR1 MGHRA, CDR2 YSYEKL. The CDR3 loop spans 19 amino acids. The germline V and J ends were trimmed by 0 bases and 1 base, with 19 bases remaining between them.

This clone has a handful of counts. This same CDR3 is encoded by further DNA sequences in the sample. The chain uses TRBV19 and TRBJ1-3; no clear D. CDR1 and CDR2 (germline): LNHDA, SQIVND (reference sequence). V lost 3 bases to trimming and J lost 1 base, with 10 bases between them. The CDR3 consists of 15 residues. The CDR3 region is CASSIVRASGNTIYF. CDR3 in DNA: TGTGCCAGTAGTATTGTACGGGCTTCTGGAAACACCATATATTTT.

The chain has TRBV7-2 and TRBJ1-6; D is ambiguous. This CDR3 has 14 residues. Germline CDR1 and CDR2: SGHTA and FQGNSA. V was cut by 3 bases and J by 8 bases, with 11 bases left in between. DNA of the CDR3: TGTGCCAGCAGCTTGACCAGACAAGATTCACCCCTCCACTTT. It translates to CASSLTRQDSPLHF.

The chain links TRBV7-9 to TRBJ2-1; the D is unclear. Germline CDR1 reads SEHNR; CDR2 reads FQNEAQ (reference sequence). The V end lost 3 bases, the J end lost 0 bases, and 9 bases lay between the germline ends. The CDR3 spans 15 residues. The CDR3, as DNA: TGTGCCAGCAGCTTCGGCGGCGGCTCCTACAATGAGCAGTTCTTC. Its protein is CASSFGGGSYNEQFF.

This clone has more than one count but fewer than ten. This chain connects TRBV4-1 to TRBJ1-5, with D tentatively TRBD1 (6 bases). The length of the CDR3 is 13 residues. Trimming stripped 0 bases from V and 11 bases from J, with 11 bases between. The germline V gene encodes CDR1 MGHRA and CDR2 YSYEKL. CDR3 sequence (DNA): TGCGCCAGCAGCCAAGATCCCCGGGACACCCAGCATTTT. This codes for CASSQDPRDTQHF.